These T cell receptor beta chains were read from a single sample in a study of blood T cell repertoires in COVID-19. The table came from immunoSEQ multiplex PCR; TCRdb's copy has only in-frame clones and leaves some out. The sample shows some 120,000 clones, about 80% of them seen only once. Sequencing used peripheral blood. The receptors were gathered from a human donor in a cohort sampled during active COVID-19. Both conserved end residues are part of each CDR3. D genes are given only for firm matches. Part of the rows lack a size; the others show once, few, many or a class for expanded clones.

>NA|NA|TRBJ2-3|TRBV9
TGTGCCAGCAGCGTATTGTGGAGACCAGATACGCAGTATTTT
CASSVLWRPDTQYF
>NA|NA|TRBJ2-7|TRBV15
TGTGCCACCAGCAGAGGACCCTTGGAGGGCGAGCAGTACTTC
CATSRGPLEGEQYF
>TRBD2|NA|TRBJ2-3|TRBV7-9
TGTGCCAGCAGCTTACTAGCGGGAGTAAGTTCGGGCACAGATACGCAGTATTTT
CASSLLAGVSSGTDTQYF
>TRBD1|NA|TRBJ1-4|TRBV19
TGTGCCAGTAGTCTTGGGACAGGGGCCATTCATGAAAAACTGTTTTTT
CASSLGTGAIHEKLFF
>TRBD2|NA|TRBJ2-1|TRBV7-3
TGTGCCAGCAGCCCCATGGCTTTTGGGACTAGCGCATTTGGTGAGCAGTTCTTC
CASSPMAFGTSAFGEQFF
>TRBD1|NA|TRBJ1-4|TRBV7-2
TGTGCCAGCAGCTCTAGGGGAACAGGGGCAACAACTAATGAAAAACTGTTTTTT
CASSSRGTGATTNEKLFF
>NA|NA|TRBJ1-3|TRBV30
TGTGCCTGGAGCGCTCGCGATTTAGGAAACACCATATATTTT
CAWSARDLGNTIYF
>NA|NA|TRBJ2-1|TRBV2
TGTGCCAGCATCACGACAGGATTGGCCTCCAATGAGCAGTTCTTC
CASITTGLASNEQFF
>TRBD1|NA|TRBJ2-5|TRBV28
TGTGCCAGCAGTTTACTCGGGACAGAAGAGACCCAGTACTTC
CASSLLGTEETQYF
>NA|NA|TRBJ2-5|TRBV21-1
TGTGCCAGCAGCAAAGATGGGGGGGAGGGGACCCAGTACTTC
CASSKDGGEGTQYF
>NA|NA|TRBJ1-2|TRBV28
TGTGCCAGCAGTCCCCCCGTTGGAGCTTATGGCTACACCTTC
CASSPPVGAYGYTF
>NA|NA|TRBJ2-3|TRBV19
TGTGCCAGTAGTCCCGGACTGATTCCCTCTAGCACAGATACGCAGTATTTT
CASSPGLIPSSTDTQYF
>NA|NA|TRBJ2-7|TRBV28
TGTGCCAGCAGGCAGGCCTACGAGCAGTACTTC
CASRQAYEQYF
>NA|NA|TRBJ1-3|TRBV7-9
TGTGCCAGCAGCCGAGACGGGAAATTAGTAAACACCATATATTTT
CASSRDGKLVNTIYF
>NA|NA|TRBJ2-7|TRBV6-1
TGTGCCAGCAGTGAAGGCCTCCGTAGCTCCTACGAGCAGTACTTC
CASSEGLRSSYEQYF
>NA|NA|TRBJ1-1|TRBV6-8
TGTGCCAGCACCCAGCCGGGGGGAGAGAACACTGAAGCTTTCTTT
CASTQPGGENTEAFF
>TRBD1|NA|TRBJ2-7|TRBV24-1
TGTGCCACCAGTGATCCGGGACAGGGGGCGAAAGAGCAGTACTTC
CATSDPGQGAKEQYF
>TRBD2|NA|TRBJ2-5|TRBV5-4
TGTGCCAGCAGCCGCGGGACTAGCGTTGAGACCCAGTACTTC
CASSRGTSVETQYF
>TRBD1|NA|TRBJ2-1|TRBV9
TGTGCCAGCAGCGAGGGTCCCCGACAGGGGAGGAATGAGCAGTTCTTC
CASSEGPRQGRNEQFF
>NA|once|TRBJ1-2|TRBV19
TGTGCCAGTAGTATAACGGGGAAGGACTATGGCTACACCTTC
CASSITGKDYGYTF
>TRBD1|NA|TRBJ1-1|TRBV18
TGTGCCAGCTCACCACGTGTTTTGGGACAGCAGAACACTGAAGCTTTCTTT
CASSPRVLGQQNTEAFF
>TRBD1|NA|TRBJ2-7|TRBV24-1
TGTGCCACCAGTGAGACCGGGACAGGGCTCTACGAGCAGTACTTC
CATSETGTGLYEQYF
>TRBD1|NA|TRBJ2-7|TRBV27
TGTGCCAGCAGTATGGACAGGGGGTCCTACGAGCAGTACTTC
CASSMDRGSYEQYF
>NA|NA|TRBJ1-2|TRBV18
TGTGCCAGCTCACCACAGACAGATTTAGCTAACTATGGCTACACCTTC
CASSPQTDLANYGYTF
>NA|NA|TRBJ1-2|TRBV28
TGTGCCAGCAGGCCCTCGGGAATGGGGGGTAGGGGCTACACCTTC
CASRPSGMGGRGYTF
>NA|NA|TRBJ2-7|TRBV19
TGTGCCAGTAGAGATACAGGCTTAAGCTCCTACGAGCAGTACTTC
CASRDTGLSSYEQYF
>TRBD1|NA|TRBJ1-4|TRBV6-5
TGTGCCAGCAGAACGGTCGGACAGGGTACTGGAAAACTGTTTTTT
CASRTVGQGTGKLFF
>NA|NA|TRBJ2-7|TRBV25-1
TGTGCCAGCAGTGACGAGGGTTTCTCCTACGAGCAGTACTTC
CASSDEGFSYEQYF
>TRBD2|NA|TRBJ2-3|TRBV19
TGTGCCAGTAGCCAAACTAGCGGGTACAGCACAGATACGCAGTATTTT
CASSQTSGYSTDTQYF
>NA|once|TRBJ2-2|TRBV4-2
TGTGCCAGCAGCCAACAACAGGGAGCGAACACCGGGGAGCTGTTTTTT
CASSQQQGANTGELFF
>NA|NA|TRBJ2-1|TRBV5-5
TGTGCCAGCAGCCCAGTGGGGGGGCAGAATGAGCAGTTCTTC
CASSPVGGQNEQFF
>NA|NA|TRBJ1-4|TRBV2
TGTGCCAGTAGAGAGGAAATGCAGGGCGGTGAAAAACTGTTTTTT
CASREEMQGGEKLFF
>TRBD1|NA|TRBJ1-6|TRBV6-5
TGTGCCAGCAGTCCCTCCAGGGGGAGGAATTCACCCCTCCACTTT
CASSPSRGRNSPLHF
>TRBD2|NA|TRBJ2-3|TRBV2
TGTGCCAGCACCATACTAGCGGGGGGGCTGACGGATACGCAATATTTT
CASTILAGGLTDTQYF
>TRBD1|NA|TRBJ2-2|TRBV28
TGTGCCAGCGGGGACGACAGGGTGCGGAGGACCGGGGAGCTGTTTTTT
CASGDDRVRRTGELFF
>TRBD1|NA|TRBJ1-2|TRBV27
TGTGCCAGCAGTCGAGCTCTCCAGGGGGCTGGCTACACCTTC
CASSRALQGAGYTF
>TRBD1|NA|TRBJ1-4|TRBV15
TGTGCCACCAGCAGAGGGGAGACAGGGGAAGGAGAAAAACTGTTTTTT
CATSRGETGEGEKLFF
>TRBD1|NA|TRBJ1-1|TRBV4-2
TGTGCCAGCACTACGACAGGGGCGATGAACACTGAAGCTTTCTTT
CASTTTGAMNTEAFF
>TRBD1|NA|TRBJ2-3|TRBV11-3
TGTGCCAGCAGCGGGACAGGGGTGACAGATACGCAGTATTTT
CASSGTGVTDTQYF
>TRBD1|few|TRBJ2-5|TRBV9
TGTGCCAGCAGCGTAGTTGCTGGGACAGGGTACCAAGAGACCCAGTACTTC
CASSVVAGTGYQETQYF
>TRBD2|NA|TRBJ2-7|TRBV6-1
TGTGCCAGCAGTGCAGCTAGCGGGGGGATCTACGAGCAGTACTTC
CASSAASGGIYEQYF
>TRBD2|NA|TRBJ2-3|TRBV7-3
TGTGCCAGCAGCCCCGTTTCGGGACTAGCATCAGATACGCAGTATTTT
CASSPVSGLASDTQYF
>NA|NA|TRBJ2-1|TRBV15
TGTGCCACCAGCAGAGATCGGGCCTACAATGAGCAGTTCTTC
CATSRDRAYNEQFF